These T cell receptor beta chains were read from a single sample in a study of T cell responses to AZD1222 COVID-19 vaccine. Produced via immunoSEQ multiplex PCR; TCRdb's table is partial and in-frame only. The sample records about 73,000 clones, 89% being singletons. The material sequenced was peripheral blood, taken 28 days after the second AZD1222 dose. Every receptor here comes from an adult who received the AZD1222 COVID-19 vaccine. CDR3s include the opening cysteine and the closing phenylalanine or tryptophan. A D gene is named only where the DNA matches it firmly. Clone size appears in some rows only: once, few, many, or a class for an expanded clone.

once	TRBV25-1	.	CASSKQGIQPQHF
.	TRBV11-3	.	CASISGGLNTGELFF
.	TRBV13	.	CASKGGVDTQYF
few	TRBV9	TRBD1	CASSGDRGDEQFF
.	TRBV27	TRBD1	CASSLSQRTGRMGYTF
.	TRBV7-3	.	CASSVEGMEEAFF
.	TRBV5-1	.	CASSLLGISNTEAFF
.	TRBV19	.	CASSIVVNTEAFF
.	TRBV7-8	.	CASSLARANYGYTF
.	TRBV11-2	.	CASSLVASPYEQYF
.	TRBV6-1	.	CASSARPQLGNEKLFF
.	TRBV5-6	.	CASSSGEGYGYTF
.	TRBV5-4	TRBD1	CASSWTGLTEAFF
.	TRBV5-1	.	CASSDGLARTGELFF
few	TRBV11-2	.	CASSSPLVAGGDTQYF
few	TRBV10-3	TRBD1	CAIRRGQGASVNTEAFF
.	TRBV6-6	TRBD1	CASSWDRPYNSPLHF
.	TRBV7-9	TRBD1	CASSLGQGSGYGYTF
.	TRBV7-2	TRBD1	CASSLVGTASNEKLFF
.	TRBV28	TRBD2	CASSSPTSGGADTQYF
.	TRBV14	.	CASSQGGRAYEQYF
few	TRBV29-1	.	CSFRSYNGELFF
once	TRBV19	TRBD2	CASSSGTSGRAHNEQFF